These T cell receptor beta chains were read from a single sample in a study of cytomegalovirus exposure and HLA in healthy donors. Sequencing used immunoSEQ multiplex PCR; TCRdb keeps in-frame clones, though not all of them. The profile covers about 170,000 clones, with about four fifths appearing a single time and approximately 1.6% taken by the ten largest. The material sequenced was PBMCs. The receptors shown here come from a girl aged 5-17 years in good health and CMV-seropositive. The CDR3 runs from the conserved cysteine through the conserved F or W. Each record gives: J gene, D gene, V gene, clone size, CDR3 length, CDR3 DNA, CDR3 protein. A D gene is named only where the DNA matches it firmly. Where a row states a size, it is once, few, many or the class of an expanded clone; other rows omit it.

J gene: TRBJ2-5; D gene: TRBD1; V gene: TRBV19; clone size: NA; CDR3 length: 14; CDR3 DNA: TGTGCCAGTAGTCCCGGGACAGCCAAAGAGACCCAGTACTTC; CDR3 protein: CASSPGTAKETQYF
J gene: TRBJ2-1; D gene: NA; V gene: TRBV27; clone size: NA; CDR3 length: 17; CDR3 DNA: TGTGCCAGCAGTCCCAGACCAGGTTGGAATTTGGGCAATGAGCAGTTCTTC; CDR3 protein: CASSPRPGWNLGNEQFF
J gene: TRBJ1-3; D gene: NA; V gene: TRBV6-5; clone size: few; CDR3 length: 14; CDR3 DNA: TGTGCCAGCAGTTTAGACTTCTCTGGAAACACCATATATTTT; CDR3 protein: CASSLDFSGNTIYF
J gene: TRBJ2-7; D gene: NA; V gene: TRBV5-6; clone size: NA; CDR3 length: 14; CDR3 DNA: TGTGCCAGCAGCTCTGACATGAGCTCCTACGAGCAGTACTTC; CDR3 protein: CASSSDMSSYEQYF
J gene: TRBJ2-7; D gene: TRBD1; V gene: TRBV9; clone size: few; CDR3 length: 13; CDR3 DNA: TGTGCCAGCAGCGCAACAGGGGGCGGCGAGCAGTACTTC; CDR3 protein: CASSATGGGEQYF
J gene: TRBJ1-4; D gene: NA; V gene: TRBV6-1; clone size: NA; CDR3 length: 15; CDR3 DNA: TGTGCCAGCACTCCGGGAGCCGCAACTAATGAAAAACTGTTTTTT; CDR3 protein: CASTPGAATNEKLFF
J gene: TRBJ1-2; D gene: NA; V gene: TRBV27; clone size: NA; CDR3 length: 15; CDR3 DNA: TGTGCCAGCAGTCCCCAGGGTGTCGGGAACTATGGCTACACCTTC; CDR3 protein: CASSPQGVGNYGYTF
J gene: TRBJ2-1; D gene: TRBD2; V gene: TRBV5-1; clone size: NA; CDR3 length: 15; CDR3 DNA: TGCGCCAGCAGATTGGTACTAGCGGGAGTTTGGGAGCAGTTCTTC; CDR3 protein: CASRLVLAGVWEQFF
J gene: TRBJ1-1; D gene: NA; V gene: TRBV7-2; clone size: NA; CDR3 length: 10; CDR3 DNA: TGTGCCAGCAGCTTGGGGGGAGCTTTCTTT; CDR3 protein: CASSLGGAFF
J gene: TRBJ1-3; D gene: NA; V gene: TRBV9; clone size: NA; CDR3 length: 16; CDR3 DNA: TGTGCCAGCAGCGTCGGGGGGCTACCGACTGGAAACACCATATATTTT; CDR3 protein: CASSVGGLPTGNTIYF
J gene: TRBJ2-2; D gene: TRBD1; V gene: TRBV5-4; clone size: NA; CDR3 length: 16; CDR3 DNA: TGTGCCAGCAGCTTCTCCGGACAGGGGGCACCGTGGGAGCTGTTTTTT; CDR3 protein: CASSFSGQGAPWELFF
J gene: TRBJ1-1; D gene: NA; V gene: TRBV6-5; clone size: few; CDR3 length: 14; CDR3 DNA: TGTGCCAGCACCCGGTCCGGGATGAACACTGAAGCTTTCTTT; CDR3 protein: CASTRSGMNTEAFF
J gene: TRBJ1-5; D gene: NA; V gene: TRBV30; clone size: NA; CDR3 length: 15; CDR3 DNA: TGTGCCTGGAGTTTCGAGGGACAAAGAGCTCAGCCCCAGCATTTT; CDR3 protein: CAWSFEGQRAQPQHF
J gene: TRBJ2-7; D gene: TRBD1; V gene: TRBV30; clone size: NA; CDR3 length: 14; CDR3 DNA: TGTGCCTGGAGTGTCGGGACAGGAGAGTACGAGCAGTACTTC; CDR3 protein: CAWSVGTGEYEQYF
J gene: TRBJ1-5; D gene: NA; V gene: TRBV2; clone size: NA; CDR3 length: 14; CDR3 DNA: TGTGCCAGCAGTGGTATGCGAAGCAATCAGCCCCAGCATTTT; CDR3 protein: CASSGMRSNQPQHF
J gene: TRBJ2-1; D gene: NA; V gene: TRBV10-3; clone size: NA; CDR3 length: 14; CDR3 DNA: TGTGCCATCAGTGAGACAGGAACCTACAATGAGCAGTTCTTC; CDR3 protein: CAISETGTYNEQFF
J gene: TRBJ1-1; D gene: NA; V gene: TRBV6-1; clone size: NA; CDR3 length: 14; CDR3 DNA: TGTGCCAGCAGTGAAGCGGGGGGGGTCACTGAAGCTTTCTTT; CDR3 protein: CASSEAGGVTEAFF
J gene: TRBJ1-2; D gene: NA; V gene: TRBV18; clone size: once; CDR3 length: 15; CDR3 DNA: TGTGCCAGCTCATCAGCAGGGCTAGCTAACTATGGCTACACCTTC; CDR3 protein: CASSSAGLANYGYTF
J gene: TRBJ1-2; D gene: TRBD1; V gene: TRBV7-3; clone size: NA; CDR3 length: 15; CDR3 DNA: TGTGCCAGCAGCTTTACGTACAGGGGCCTAGACGGCTACACCTTC; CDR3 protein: CASSFTYRGLDGYTF
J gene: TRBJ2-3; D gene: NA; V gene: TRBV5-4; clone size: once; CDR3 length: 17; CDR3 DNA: TGTGCCAGCAGTTACACTACCCCGGGACTTCGCACAGATACGCAGTATTTT; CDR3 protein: CASSYTTPGLRTDTQYF
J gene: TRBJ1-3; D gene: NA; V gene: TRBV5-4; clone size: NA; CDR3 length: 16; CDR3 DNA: TGTGCCAGCAGCCTCCCGGGAAATTTCTCTGGAAACACCATATATTTT; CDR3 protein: CASSLPGNFSGNTIYF
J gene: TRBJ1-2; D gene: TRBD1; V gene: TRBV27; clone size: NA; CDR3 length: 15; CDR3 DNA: TGTGCCAGCAGTCCACGGACAGGGGTGTTCTATGGCTACACCTTC; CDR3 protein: CASSPRTGVFYGYTF
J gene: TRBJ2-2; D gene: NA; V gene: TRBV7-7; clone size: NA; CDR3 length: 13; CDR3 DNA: TGTGCTAGCAGCCCCTCCGTGTCCGGGGAGCTGTTTTTT; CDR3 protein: CASSPSVSGELFF
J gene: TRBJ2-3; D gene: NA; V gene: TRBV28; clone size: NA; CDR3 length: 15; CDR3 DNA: TGTGCCAGCAGTTTATTGAGCGGGCGCCGGTATACGCAGTATTTT; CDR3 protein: CASSLLSGRRYTQYF
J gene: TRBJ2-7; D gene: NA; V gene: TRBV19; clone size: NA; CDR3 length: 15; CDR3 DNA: TGTGCCAGTAGTATAGATCCTGGACAAATCTACGAGCAGTACTTC; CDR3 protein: CASSIDPGQIYEQYF
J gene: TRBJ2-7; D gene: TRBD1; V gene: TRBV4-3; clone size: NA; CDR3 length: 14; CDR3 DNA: TGCGCCAGCAGCCATGACAGGGAGTATCGCGAGCAGTACTTC; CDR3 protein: CASSHDREYREQYF
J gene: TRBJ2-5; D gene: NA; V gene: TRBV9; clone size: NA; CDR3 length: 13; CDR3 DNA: TGTGCCAGCAGCGTTGCAGAACCAGAGACCCAGTACTTC; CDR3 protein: CASSVAEPETQYF
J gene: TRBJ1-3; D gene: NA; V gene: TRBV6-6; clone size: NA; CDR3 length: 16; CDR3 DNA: TGTGCCAGCAGCGATAGAGGGCGCCCCTCTGGAAACACCATATATTTT; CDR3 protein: CASSDRGRPSGNTIYF
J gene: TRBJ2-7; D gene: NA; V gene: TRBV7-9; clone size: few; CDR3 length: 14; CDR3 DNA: TGTGCCAGCAGCTTAGGACAGCTTACCTACGAGCAGTACTTC; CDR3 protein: CASSLGQLTYEQYF
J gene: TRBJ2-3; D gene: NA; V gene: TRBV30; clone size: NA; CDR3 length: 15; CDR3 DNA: TGTGCCTGGAGGATACAGGGTCGGCTTACAGATACGCAGTATTTT; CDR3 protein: CAWRIQGRLTDTQYF
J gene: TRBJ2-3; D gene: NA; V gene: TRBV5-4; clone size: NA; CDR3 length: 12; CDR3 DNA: TGTGCCAGCAGCGCAGACACAGATACGCAGTATTTT; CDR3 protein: CASSADTDTQYF
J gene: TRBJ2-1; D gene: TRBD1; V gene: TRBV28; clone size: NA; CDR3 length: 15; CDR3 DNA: TGTGCCAGCAGTTTATTTGGGACAGGGGACAATGAGCAGTTCTTC; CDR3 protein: CASSLFGTGDNEQFF
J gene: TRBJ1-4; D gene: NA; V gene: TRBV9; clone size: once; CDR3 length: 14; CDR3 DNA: TGTGCCAGCAGCGTACCGCGGACTAATGAAAAACTGTTTTTT; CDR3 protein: CASSVPRTNEKLFF
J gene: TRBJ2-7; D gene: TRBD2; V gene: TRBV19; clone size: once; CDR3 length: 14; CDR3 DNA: TGTGCCAGTAGTATGAGGCAGCGGGACTACGAGCAGTACTTC; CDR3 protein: CASSMRQRDYEQYF
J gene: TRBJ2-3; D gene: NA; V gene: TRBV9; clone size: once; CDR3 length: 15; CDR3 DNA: TGTGCCAGCAGCGTAACGGGCAGGGCCACAGATACGCAGTATTTT; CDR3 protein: CASSVTGRATDTQYF
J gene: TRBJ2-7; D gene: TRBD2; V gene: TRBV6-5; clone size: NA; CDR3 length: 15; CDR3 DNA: TGTGCCAGCAGTTCAACTAGCGGGATTGCCTACGAGCAGTACTTC; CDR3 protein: CASSSTSGIAYEQYF
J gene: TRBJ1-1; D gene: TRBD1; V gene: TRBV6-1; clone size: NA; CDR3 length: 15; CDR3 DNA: TGTGCCAGCAGTGCCCGACAGGGGGGAAACACTGAAGCTTTCTTT; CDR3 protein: CASSARQGGNTEAFF
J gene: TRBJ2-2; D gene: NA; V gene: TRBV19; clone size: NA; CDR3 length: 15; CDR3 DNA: TGTGCCAGTAGCCAGGCCACACAGAACACCGGGGAGCTGTTTTTT; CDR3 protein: CASSQATQNTGELFF
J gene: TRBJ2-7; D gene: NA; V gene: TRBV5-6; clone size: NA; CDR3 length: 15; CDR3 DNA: TGTGCCAGCAGCCCGACGACCGGGACTCACTACGAGCAGTACTTC; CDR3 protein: CASSPTTGTHYEQYF
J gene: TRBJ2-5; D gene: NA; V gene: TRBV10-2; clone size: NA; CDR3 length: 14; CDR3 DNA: TGCGCCAGCAGTGACCCCTACAGGGCGGAGACCCAGTACTTC; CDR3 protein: CASSDPYRAETQYF
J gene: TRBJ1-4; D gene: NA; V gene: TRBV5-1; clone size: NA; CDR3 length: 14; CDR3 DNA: TGCGCCAGCAGCTTACAGGGAATGTCTGAAAAACTGTTTTTT; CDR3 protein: CASSLQGMSEKLFF
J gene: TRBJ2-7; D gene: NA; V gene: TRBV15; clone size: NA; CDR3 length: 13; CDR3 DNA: TGTGCCACCAGGAGACCGGGGTCCTACGAGCAGTACTTC; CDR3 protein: CATRRPGSYEQYF
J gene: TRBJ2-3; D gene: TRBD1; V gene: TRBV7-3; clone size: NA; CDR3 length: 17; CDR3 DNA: TGTGCCAGCAGCTTAGGGCCGCAGGGGGCGCATCCAGATACGCAGTATTTT; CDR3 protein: CASSLGPQGAHPDTQYF
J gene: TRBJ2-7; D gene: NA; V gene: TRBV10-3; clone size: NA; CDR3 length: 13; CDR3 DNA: TGTGCCATCAACCCTAGCTTGGGCTACGAGCAGTACTTC; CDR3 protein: CAINPSLGYEQYF